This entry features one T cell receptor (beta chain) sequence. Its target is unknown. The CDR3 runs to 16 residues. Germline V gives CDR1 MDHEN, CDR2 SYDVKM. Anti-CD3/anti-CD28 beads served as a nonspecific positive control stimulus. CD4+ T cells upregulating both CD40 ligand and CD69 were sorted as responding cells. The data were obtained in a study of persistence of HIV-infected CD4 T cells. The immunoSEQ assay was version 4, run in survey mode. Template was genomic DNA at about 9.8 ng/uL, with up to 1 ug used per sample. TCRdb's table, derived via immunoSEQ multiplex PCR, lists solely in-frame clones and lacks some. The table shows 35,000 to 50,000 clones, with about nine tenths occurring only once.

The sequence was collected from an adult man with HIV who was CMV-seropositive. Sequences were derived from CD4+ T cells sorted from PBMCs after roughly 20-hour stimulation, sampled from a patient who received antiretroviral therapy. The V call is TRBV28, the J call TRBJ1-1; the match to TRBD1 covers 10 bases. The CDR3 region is CVLNPYVGTGDTEAFF. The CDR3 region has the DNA TGTGTCTTAAACCCCTATGTTGGGACAGGGGACACTGAAGCTTTCTTT.